The rows below give T cell receptor beta chains drawn from one sample of a study of cytomegalovirus exposure and HLA in healthy donors. The protocol was immunoSEQ multiplex PCR, while the TCRdb copy is restricted to in-frame clones and leaves out a portion. This sample has approximately 170,000 clones; less than 85% occur once, and the top ten carry roughly 15%. Input material: PBMCs. These receptors were taken from a man aged 18 to 30 in good health and CMV-seropositive. Each CDR3 is given with its conserved first and last residue. The D gene is left open where the match is weak. The size field is filled for only some rows; it gives once, few, many or a size class.

size	J	D	V	CDR3	DNA
NA	TRBJ2-7	NA	TRBV12-5	CASGLVPGGTEYEQYF	TGTGCTAGTGGTTTGGTACCAGGAGGGACGGAGTACGAGCAGTACTTC
NA	TRBJ2-1	TRBD2	TRBV7-2	CASRGLAGGRQFF	TGTGCCAGCAGGGGACTAGCGGGGGGGCGGCAGTTCTTC
NA	TRBJ2-7	TRBD2	TRBV27	CASSFRLAAGVSYEQYF	TGTGCCAGCAGTTTTCGCCTAGCGGCGGGAGTATCCTACGAGCAGTACTTC
NA	TRBJ2-3	TRBD2	TRBV30	CAWSVRAGALNTQYF	TGTGCCTGGAGTGTACGGGCGGGAGCTCTCAATACGCAGTATTTT
NA	TRBJ2-7	TRBD2	TRBV9	CASSVSGRFDEQYF	TGTGCCAGCAGCGTTAGCGGGAGGTTCGACGAGCAGTACTTC
NA	TRBJ1-1	TRBD1	TRBV18	CASSPGQGGDTEAFF	TGTGCCAGCTCACCGGGACAGGGAGGGGACACTGAAGCTTTCTTT
NA	TRBJ2-1	TRBD2	TRBV5-5	CASSPGLAEQFF	TGTGCCAGCAGCCCGGGACTAGCTGAGCAGTTCTTC
NA	TRBJ2-5	TRBD1	TRBV11-2	CASSGTGDRETQYF	TGTGCCAGCAGCGGAACAGGGGATCGGGAGACCCAGTACTTC
NA	TRBJ2-1	TRBD2	TRBV7-9	CASSHSTSGNYNEQFF	TGTGCCAGCAGCCACTCTACTAGCGGCAATTACAATGAGCAGTTCTTC
once	TRBJ2-7	NA	TRBV11-2	CASSLEGGAPYEQYF	TGTGCCAGCAGCTTAGAGGGGGGGGCGCCCTACGAGCAGTACTTC
NA	TRBJ2-1	NA	TRBV9	CASSDRQVPYNEQFF	TGTGCCAGCAGTGACAGACAGGTTCCTTACAATGAGCAGTTCTTC
once	TRBJ1-2	TRBD1	TRBV5-1	CASSSGLSGGAYYGYTF	TGCGCCAGCAGCTCGGGCCTCTCAGGGGGCGCATACTATGGCTACACCTTC
NA	TRBJ2-1	NA	TRBV18	CASSPLTDSDYNEQFF	TGTGCCAGCTCACCCCTAACGGACAGTGATTACAATGAGCAGTTCTTC
NA	TRBJ2-5	NA	TRBV7-3	CASSLRARETQYF	TGTGCCAGCAGCTTGAGGGCCCGAGAGACCCAGTACTTC